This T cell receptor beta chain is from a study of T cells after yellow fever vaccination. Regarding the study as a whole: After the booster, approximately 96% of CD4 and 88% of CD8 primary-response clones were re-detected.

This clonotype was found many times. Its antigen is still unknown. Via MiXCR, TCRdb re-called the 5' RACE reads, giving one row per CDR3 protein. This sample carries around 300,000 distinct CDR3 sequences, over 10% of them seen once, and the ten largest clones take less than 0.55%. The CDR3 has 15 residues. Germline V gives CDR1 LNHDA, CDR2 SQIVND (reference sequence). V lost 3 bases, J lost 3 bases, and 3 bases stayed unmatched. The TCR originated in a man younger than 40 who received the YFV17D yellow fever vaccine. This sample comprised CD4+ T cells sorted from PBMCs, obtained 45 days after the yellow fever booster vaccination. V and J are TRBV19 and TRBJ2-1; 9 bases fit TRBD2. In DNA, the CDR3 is TGTGCCAGTAGTATCTCTAGCGGGGTCTACAATGAGCAGTTCTTC. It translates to CASSISSGVYNEQFF.